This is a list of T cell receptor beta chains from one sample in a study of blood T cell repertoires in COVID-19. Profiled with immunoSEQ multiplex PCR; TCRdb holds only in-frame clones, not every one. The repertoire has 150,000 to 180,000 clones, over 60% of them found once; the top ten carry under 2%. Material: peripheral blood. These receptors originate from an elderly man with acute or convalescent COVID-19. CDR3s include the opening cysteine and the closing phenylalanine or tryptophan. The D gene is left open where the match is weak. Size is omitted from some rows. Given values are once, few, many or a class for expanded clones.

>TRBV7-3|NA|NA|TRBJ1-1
TGTGCCAGCAGCTTAAGCAGGGGCCAAGAGACTTTCTTT
CASSLSRGQETFF
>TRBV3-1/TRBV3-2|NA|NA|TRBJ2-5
TGTGCCAGTACACTAGAGGCAGGACTCTTGCACTTC
CASTLEAGLLHF
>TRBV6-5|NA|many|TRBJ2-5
TGTGCCACCCTTGCGTGGGGGCTTGGAGAGACCCAGTACTTC
CATLAWGLGETQYF
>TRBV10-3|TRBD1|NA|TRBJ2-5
TGTGCCATTCGGACAGGCATCAGCCAAGAGACCCAGTACTTC
CAIRTGISQETQYF
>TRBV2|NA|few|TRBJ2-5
TGTGCCAGGGACAGACAAGAGACCCAGTACTTC
CARDRQETQYF
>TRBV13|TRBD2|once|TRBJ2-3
TGTGCCAGCAGCTACCCGGGACTAGGCGTTAAGCGCACAGATACGCAGTATTTT
CASSYPGLGVKRTDTQYF
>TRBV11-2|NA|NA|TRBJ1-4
TGTGCCAGCAGCCGGGGCGGGAGAAGAGATGAAAAACTGTTTTTT
CASSRGGRRDEKLFF
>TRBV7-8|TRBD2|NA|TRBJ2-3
TGTGCCAGCAGCTTAGAGCGGGCGGGGGGGAGTACAGATACGCAGTATTTT
CASSLERAGGSTDTQYF
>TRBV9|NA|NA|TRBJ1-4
TGTGCCAGCAGCGTAGGGACAGATCTTAATGAAAAACTGTTTTTT
CASSVGTDLNEKLFF
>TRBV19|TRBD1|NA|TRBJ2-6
TGTGCCAGTAGGAACTACAGGGGAGCTGGGGCCAACGTCCTGACTTTC
CASRNYRGAGANVLTF
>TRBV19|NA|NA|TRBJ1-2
TGTGCCAGTACGGGGGCGGGGGCTAACTATGGCTACACCTTC
CASTGAGANYGYTF
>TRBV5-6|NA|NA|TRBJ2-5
TGTGCCAGCAGCTTGACAGGACGGCCTCAAGAGACCCAGTACTTC
CASSLTGRPQETQYF
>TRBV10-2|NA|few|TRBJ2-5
TGCGCCAGCAGTGCGCGGACTAACCAGGAGACCCAGTACTTC
CASSARTNQETQYF
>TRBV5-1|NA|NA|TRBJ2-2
TGCGCCAGCAGCTTGAGGGCTAGCCAGGCTACCACCGGGGAGCTGTTTTTT
CASSLRASQATTGELFF
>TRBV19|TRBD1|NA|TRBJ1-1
TGTGCCAGTAGTATGAACAGGGGGAACACTGAAGCTTTCTTT
CASSMNRGNTEAFF
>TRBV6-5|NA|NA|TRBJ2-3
TGTGCCAGCAGGCCGGGACTGAGCACAGATACGCAGTATTTT
CASRPGLSTDTQYF
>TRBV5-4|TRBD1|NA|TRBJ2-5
TGTGCCAGCAGCCCCCCCGGACAGGGGGTCTATGAGACCCAGTACTTC
CASSPPGQGVYETQYF
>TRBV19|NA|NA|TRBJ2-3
TGTGCCAGTAGTAAGACAGCTACAGATACGCAGTATTTT
CASSKTATDTQYF
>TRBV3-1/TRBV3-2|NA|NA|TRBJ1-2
TGTGCCAGCAGCCACTCGACTGATTTCTATGGCTACACCTTC
CASSHSTDFYGYTF
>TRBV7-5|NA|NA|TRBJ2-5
TGTGTCAGAAGCCGATGCTTGGGACTAGCGGGAACGGAGACCCAGTACTTC
CVRSRCLGLAGTETQYF
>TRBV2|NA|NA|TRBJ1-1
TGTGCCAGCAGACTCGAGGGTGGAGGGCTGAATGCTTTCTTT
CASRLEGGGLNAFF
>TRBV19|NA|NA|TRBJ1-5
TGTGCCAGTAGTTCTTACAGCAGCTTCGGCAATCAGCCCCAGCATTTT
CASSSYSSFGNQPQHF
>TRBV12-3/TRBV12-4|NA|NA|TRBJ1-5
TGTGCCAGCAGTCTCCCGCTCACTCCCCAGCATTTT
CASSLPLTPQHF
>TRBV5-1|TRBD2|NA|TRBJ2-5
TGCGCCAGCAGCTCCCGGACTAGCGGGGGGGTCGGGGAGACCCAGTACTTC
CASSSRTSGGVGETQYF
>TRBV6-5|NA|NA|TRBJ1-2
TGTGCCAGCTCTCAGGAGGCGACTAACTATGGCTACACCTTC
CASSQEATNYGYTF
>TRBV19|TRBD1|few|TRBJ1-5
TGTGCCAGTAGTCCAACGGGGACAGGGGGCTACGGCAATCAGCCCCAGCATTTT
CASSPTGTGGYGNQPQHF
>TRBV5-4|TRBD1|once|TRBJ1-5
TGTGCCAGCAGCCGACAGGGACGAATCAATCAGCCCCAGCATTTT
CASSRQGRINQPQHF
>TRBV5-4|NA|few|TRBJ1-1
TGTGCCAGCAGCTTGGGGCAGGGGATGAACACTGAAGCTTTCTTT
CASSLGQGMNTEAFF
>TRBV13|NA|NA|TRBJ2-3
TGTGCCAGCAGCGACCGGGACACAGATACGCAGTATTTT
CASSDRDTDTQYF
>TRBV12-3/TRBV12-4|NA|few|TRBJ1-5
TGTGCCAGCAGTTCAGGTAATCAGCCCCAGCATTTT
CASSSGNQPQHF
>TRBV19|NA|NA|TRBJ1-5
TGTGCCAGTAGCCGAACAGGGTTGAGGGAATATGGCAATCAGCCCCAGCATTTT
CASSRTGLREYGNQPQHF
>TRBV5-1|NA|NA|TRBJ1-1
TGCGCCAGCAGCACGGGACAGAACACTGAAGCTTTCTTT
CASSTGQNTEAFF
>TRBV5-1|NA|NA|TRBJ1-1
TGCGCCAGCAGCCCCACGGTCGAGAACACTGAAGCTTTCTTT
CASSPTVENTEAFF
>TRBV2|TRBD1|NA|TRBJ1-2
TGTGCCAGCAGTGAACGACAGGGGACCCTCTATGGCTACACCTTC
CASSERQGTLYGYTF
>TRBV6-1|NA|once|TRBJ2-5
TGTGCCAGCAGTGCGGGGTCGGGACACGGTGGTGAGACCCAGTACTTC
CASSAGSGHGGETQYF
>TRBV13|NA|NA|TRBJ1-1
TGTGCCAGCAGCCGCGGGGGTGGCACTGAAGCTTTCTTT
CASSRGGGTEAFF